This TCR beta chain is from a study of cytomegalovirus exposure and HLA in healthy donors. Primers for the PCR totalled 60 Vbeta and 13 Jbeta. Generated by immunoSEQ multiplex PCR, the TCRdb table keeps only in-frame clones and is missing some. Of 130,000 or so clones in the sample, 77% are singletons; the top ten hold approximately 4.5%. General study points: TCR beta chain V- and J-gene trimming was linked, in a later analysis, to a missense variant in DCLRE1C. The authors judged a highly shared variant cluster likely a sequencing artifact.

This clone was observed once. Its antigen is as yet unknown. Material: PBMCs. The source is a male donor in good health and CMV-seropositive.

CDR3 bases: TGCGCCAGCAGCAATCCTGACAGGGGGCCTGAAAAACTGTTTTTT. Translated, it gives CASSNPDRGPEKLFF. The V gene is TRBV5-1, the J gene TRBJ1-4, with 10 bases aligning to TRBD1. J lost 7 bases, V lost 4 bases, and 7 bases had no gene match. This CDR3 region has 15 residues. CDR1 and CDR2 (germline): SGHRS, YFSETQ.